In this sample, the clone carrying this T cell receptor beta chain turned up a few times. Its specificity is not known. The data belong to a study of T cells in Graves' hyperthyroidism and ophthalmopathy. Study-level information: Specimen type is peripheral blood, collected at initial diagnosis prior to any treatment.

With duration under 3 months, ophthalmopathy was active: Clinical Activity Score at least 3, NOSPECS at least 4. Study-level results: With a median lead of approximately six months before onset, the model predicted ophthalmopathy. Most clonotypes that expanded in the thyroid above 0.001 also showed up in blood.

Germline lookup yields CDR1 SNHLY and CDR2 FYNNEI. CDR3 length: 14 amino acids. V lost 6 bases and J lost 8, with 19 bases in between. RNA transcripts yielded amplified TCR beta CDR3 regions. An initial round of RT-PCR targeting the TCR CDR3 relied on the HTBI primer set. In TCRdb, the multiplex PCR reads were re-called with MiXCR into one record per CDR3 protein. The sample has hundreds of thousands of distinct CDR3 sequences, roughly 15% seen once; the top ten hold approximately 12%. The specimen was blood. The chain couples TRBV2 to TRBJ1-2; D call uncertain. The sequence was collected from a woman aged 45 to 65 with Graves' ophthalmopathy. This CDR3 is CASSDPGIPRGYTF. The CDR3 coding sequence is TGTGCCAGCAGCGACCCCGGGATCCCGAGGGGCTACACCTTC.